The 14 T cell receptor beta chains reported below all come from one sample, sequenced in a study of beta chain features in type 1 diabetes. Findings and limits, study-wide: All four CD4+ subsets from Type 1 diabetes patients carried moderately but significantly shorter TCRB CDR3s.

These TCRs are of unknown antigen specificity. The study reverse transcribed the entire isolated RNA, so it sequenced expressed TCRB transcripts. Sequenced by immunoSEQ multiplex PCR; TCRdb stores in-frame clones only, minus some. The sample includes a few hundred thousand clones, 14% to 15% of them seen just once. The specimen was naive CD4+ T cells from blood. The source is a man aged 18 to 29 with type 1 diabetes.

This clone was counted only a few times. The J gene is TRBJ2-6, the V gene TRBV30; 9 bases match TRBD1. In germline, CDR1 is GTSNPN, CDR2 SVGIG (reference sequence). The length of the CDR3 is 18 residues. The V gene end was trimmed by 0 bases and the J gene end by 0 bases; junction bases not matched to a gene: 6. The CDR3, as DNA: TGTGCCTGGAGTGTAGGAGGGACAGGGATCTCTGGGGCCAACGTCCTGACTTTC. Translated, it gives CAWSVGGTGISGANVLTF.

DNA for the CDR3: TGCGCCAGCAGGACAGGGTTAAACACTGAAGCTTTCTTT. Protein sequence: CASRTGLNTEAFF. The chain combines TRBV5-1 with TRBJ1-1; 7 bases are a match to TRBD1. V lost 5 bases to trimming and J lost 2 bases; unmatched junction nucleotides: 3. This CDR3 has 13 residues. The germline CDR1 and CDR2 sequences are SGHRS and YFSETQ.

This clone was recorded a few times. The chain employs TRBV30 and TRBJ2-7; D ambiguous. The germline V and J ends were trimmed by 0 bases and 3 bases, with 12 bases remaining between them. Germline V gene data show CDR1 as GTSNPN and CDR2 as SVGIG (reference sequence). The CDR3 runs 14 residues. In nucleotides, the CDR3 is TGTGCCTGGAGTGTCCTGGGCAATATCTACGAGCAGTACTTC. Translating gives CAWSVLGNIYEQYF. Drawing the rest from reference TRBV30 and TRBJ2-7, the complete variable domain is SQTIHQWPATLVQPVGSPLSLECTVEGTSNPNLYWYRQAAGRGLQLLFYSVGIGQISSEVPQNLSASRPQDRQFILSSKKLLLSDSGFYLCAWSVLGNIYEQYFGPGTRLTVT.

A few counts support this clone. The V gene is TRBV11-2, the J gene TRBJ2-1, with 9 bases identical to TRBD2. The J segment lost 9 bases and the V segment lost 3 bases, leaving 9 bases of the junction unmatched. Germline CDR1 reads SGHAT; CDR2 reads FQNNGV. The length of the CDR3 is 15 residues. The CDR3 is CASSLGLAGAGEQFF. For the CDR3, the DNA is TGTGCCAGCAGCTTGGGCTTAGCGGGAGCGGGTGAGCAGTTCTTC.

Comments on this clone: Other nucleotide sequences in the sample specify the same CDR3. The rearrangement joins TRBV28 to TRBJ2-7; D unresolved. Germline CDR1 MDHEN, CDR2 SYDVKM. The CDR3 spans 11 residues. V lost 6 bases and J lost 2, with 5 bases in between. This CDR3 reads CASSSPYEQYF. The CDR3 coding sequence is TGTGCCAGCAGCTCTCCCTACGAGCAGTACTTC.

This clone has just a few counts. The rearrangement joins TRBV29-1 to TRBJ2-2; 9 bases line up with TRBD1. The CDR3 consists of 16 residues. Per the germline V gene, CDR1 is SQVTM and CDR2 is ANQGSEA. J gave up 6 bases and V 6 bases, and 14 bases lay outside the gene matches. The CDR3 nucleotides read TGCAGCGTCCAGTTGCCGGGACAGGGAATGGCCGGGGAGCTGTTTTTT. This gives the protein CSVQLPGQGMAGELFF.

This clone was counted only a few times. The rearrangement links TRBV18 to TRBJ2-1; possible D gene TRBD1, 6 bases. Germline-derived CDR1 and CDR2 are KGHSH and LQKENI. The CDR3 spans 16 residues. V was pared by 3 bases and J by 4 bases, with 16 bases between. In DNA form, the CDR3 reads TGTGCCAGCTCACCCGGAGGCAGGGGCCTATACAATGAGCAGTTCTTC. Amino acid sequence: CASSPGGRGLYNEQFF.

The chain has TRBV2 and TRBJ2-1; TRBD2 matches 7 bases. The CDR3 has 17 amino acids. The V and J ends lost 4 bases and 5 bases, in that order; junction bases with no gene match: 14. Germline CDR1 is SNHLY and CDR2 is FYNNEI. The CDR3 loop is CASSVKRLAETDNEQFF. The CDR3 region has the DNA TGTGCCAGCAGTGTTAAACGCCTAGCGGAGACAGACAATGAGCAGTTCTTC.

The rearrangement joins TRBV19 to TRBJ2-7; the match to TRBD1 covers 10 bases. With 5 bases clipped from V and 2 bases from J, the junction kept 6 bases outside the gene matches. Germline CDR1 LNHDA, CDR2 SQIVND (reference sequence). The CDR3 has 15 residues. The DNA of the CDR3 is TGTGCCAGTAGTTCCCAGGACAGGGGGGCCTACGAGCAGTACTTC. Encoded protein: CASSSQDRGAYEQYF.

The chain recombines TRBV6-1 with TRBJ2-3, with a weak D call TRBD2 (7 bases). The CDR3 consists of 15 residues. Germline values: CDR1 MNHNS, CDR2 SASEGT. The V end lost 5 bases, the J end lost 6 bases, and 18 bases lay between the germline ends. The chain's CDR3 is CASSPTRGAADTQYF. DNA of the CDR3: TGTGCCAGCAGTCCCACTCGGGGGGCGGCGGATACGCAGTATTTT.

This clone was found a few times. In nucleotides, the CDR3 is TGTGCCTCCCACCCCAGGATAGAATACGAGCAGTACTTC. Its protein product is CASHPRIEYEQYF. J is TRBJ2-7 and V is TRBV30; D remains unclear. Germline V lookup: CDR1 GTSNPN, CDR2 SVGIG (reference sequence). The CDR3 spans 13 residues. Trimming took 7 bases from V and 4 from J, leaving 17 bases between them.

The genes are TRBV6-5 and TRBJ2-7; a possible D gene is TRBD1 (5 bases). The CDR3 sequence is 16 residues long. CDR1 and CDR2 (germline): MNHEY, SVGAGI. Trimming removed 0 bases at V and 0 bases at J, with 12 bases between. The CDR3: CASSYSGQESSYEQYF. The DNA for the CDR3 is TGTGCCAGCAGTTACTCGGGGCAGGAGAGCTCCTACGAGCAGTACTTC.

J is TRBJ1-1 and V is TRBV29-1; 9 nucleotides agree with TRBD1. CDR3 length: 14 residues. CDR1 and CDR2 (germline): SQVTM, ANQGSEA. The V gene end was trimmed by 6 bases and the J gene end by 5 bases; junction bases not matched to a gene: 10. CDR3 in DNA: TGCAGCGTCGACATTGGGACAGGGTGGACTGAAGCTTTCTTT. This codes for CSVDIGTGWTEAFF.

This clone has more than one count but fewer than ten. This chain joins TRBV7-9 and TRBJ2-3; 12 bases are a match to TRBD2. The CDR3 extends over 16 amino acids. V lost 4 bases, J lost 2 bases, and 4 bases stayed unmatched. The germline CDR1 and CDR2 sequences are SEHNR and FQNEAQ (reference sequence). The CDR3 DNA reads as TGTGCCAGCAGCTCGAGACTAGCGGGGGTCACAGATACGCAGTATTTT. Its protein product is CASSSRLAGVTDTQYF.